One T cell receptor (beta chain) is described in this entry. Per the original methods: Estimates of nucleated cell counts were drawn from the amplification of reference gene primers. TCRdb keeps only in-frame clones here, not all; method: immunoSEQ multiplex PCR. The DNA was the basis for D and trimming; V, J and clone size are from that table. The table has 30,000 to 45,000 clones, more than 80% seen once; the top ten hold 10%. This specimen belongs to a study of blood T cell repertoires in COVID-19. Looking at the study overall: Spain, Italy and the United States supplied samples that represented acute and convalescent COVID-19. T cells, B-cell-depleted T cells, or PBMCs supplied cDNA or gDNA.

The CDR3 runs 13 residues. Trimming cost V 4 bases and J 2 bases, with 7 bases left between them. Germline-derived CDR1 and CDR2 are MNHEY and SMNVEV (reference sequence). The chain employs TRBV27 and TRBJ2-3; unclear D gene. Sequenced material: peripheral blood. This TCR was sampled from a man between 60 and 75 years old in a cohort sampled during active COVID-19. The CDR3 bases are TGTGCCAGCAGTTCCCCATTCACAGATACGCAGTATTTT. Its protein is CASSSPFTDTQYF.